One T cell receptor beta chain is described in this entry. This sample is drawn from a study of T cell changes during pregnancy in multiple sclerosis. The CDR3 is 21 residues long. Germline lookup yields CDR1 SGHDN and CDR2 FVKESK. Trimming removed 0 bases from V and 3 bases from J, with 29 bases in between. The assay was immunoSEQ multiplex PCR, and TCRdb's table has in-frame clones only and misses some. This sample carries 55,000 to 75,000 clones, about 91% of them seen once, and the ten largest clones take more than 1.2%. The source of this sequence is a female donor with multiple sclerosis, enrolled in a pregnancy study. The chain joins TRBV14 to TRBJ1-1, with D perhaps matching TRBD1 (5 bases). Here the sequenced sample was peripheral blood, taken after pregnancy. This CDR3 reads CASSQDKVRWGVYTGDTEAFF. The CDR3 DNA is TGTGCCAGCAGCCAAGACAAAGTAAGATGGGGGGTATATACGGGGGACACTGAAGCTTTCTTT.